Listed below are T cell receptor beta chains from one sample, sequenced in a study of blood T cell repertoires in COVID-19. Assay: immunoSEQ multiplex PCR; the TCRdb copy retains only in-frame clones and omits some. In the table there are about 170,000 clones, more than 65% of which are singletons. The sequencing sample was made of peripheral blood. The receptors come from a human donor with acute or convalescent COVID-19. The donor label of this sample is uncertain. CDR3s include the opening cysteine and the closing phenylalanine or tryptophan. Each record gives: J gene, V gene, D gene, clone size, CDR3 protein, CDR3 DNA. The D gene is left open where the match is weak. Some rows mark clone size as missing; the rest say once, few, many or name a class of expanded clone.

TRBJ2-6,TRBV30,-,-,CAWRGRATFSGANVLTF,TGTGCCTGGAGAGGCAGGGCTACTTTCTCTGGGGCCAACGTCCTGACTTTC
TRBJ2-5,TRBV10-1,TRBD1,-,CASSEVDRGRLEETQYF,TGCGCCAGCAGTGAGGTGGACAGGGGGCGGCTCGAAGAGACCCAGTACTTC
TRBJ2-7,TRBV3-1/TRBV3-2,-,-,CASSPRGVVEGEQYF,TGTGCCAGCAGCCCCAGAGGCGTCGTCGAAGGCGAGCAGTACTTC
TRBJ1-5,TRBV5-6,TRBD1,-,CASSRDRGGGNQPQHF,TGTGCCAGCAGCCGAGACAGGGGAGGAGGCAATCAGCCCCAGCATTTT
TRBJ2-1,TRBV27,-,-,CASSSQGNTYNEQFF,TGTGCCAGCAGTTCCCAGGGAAATACGTACAATGAGCAGTTCTTC
TRBJ2-3,TRBV7-2,TRBD2,-,CASSLRPAGSTDTQYF,TGTGCCAGCAGCTTACGTCCAGCGGGGAGCACAGATACGCAGTATTTT
TRBJ1-4,TRBV27,-,-,CASSSTDRLTNEKLFF,TGTGCCAGCAGTTCAACGGACAGACTAACTAATGAAAAACTGTTTTTT
TRBJ1-6,TRBV7-9,TRBD1,-,CASSRRRDRDNSPLHF,TGTGCCAGCAGCAGGCGGCGGGACAGGGATAATTCACCCCTCCACTTT
TRBJ1-5,TRBV28,TRBD1,-,CASSGDRASRQPQHF,TGTGCCAGCAGTGGGGACAGGGCGTCCCGACAGCCCCAGCATTTT
TRBJ2-7,TRBV6-5,-,-,CASSSFDSAYEQYF,TGTGCCAGCAGCTCCTTTGATTCGGCCTACGAGCAGTACTTC
TRBJ1-2,TRBV5-4,-,-,CASSFDSNYGYTF,TGTGCCAGCAGCTTCGACAGTAACTATGGCTACACCTTC
TRBJ1-6,TRBV7-8,-,-,CASSLRADSPLHF,TGTGCCAGCAGCTTAAGAGCGGATTCACCCCTCCACTTT
TRBJ2-1,TRBV11-2,TRBD2,-,CASSFDSGSAYNEQFF,TGTGCCAGCAGCTTTGATAGCGGGAGCGCCTACAATGAGCAGTTCTTC
TRBJ2-2,TRBV7-7,-,-,CASSQPTGFLTGELFF,TGTGCTAGCAGCCAGCCGACAGGTTTCCTCACCGGGGAGCTGTTTTTT
TRBJ2-1,TRBV7-2,TRBD2,-,CASSFGGRREQFF,TGTGCCAGCAGCTTCGGCGGGAGGCGGGAGCAGTTCTTC
TRBJ1-1,TRBV2,-,-,CASRWGGVNTEAFF,TGTGCCAGCAGGTGGGGAGGGGTTAACACTGAAGCTTTCTTT
TRBJ1-2,TRBV5-1,-,-,CASSLEEGSYGYTF,TGCGCCAGCAGCTTGGAAGAGGGTAGCTATGGCTACACCTTC
TRBJ2-7,TRBV6-5,-,once,CATSPPYGPHEQYF,TGTGCCACTTCACCTCCGTATGGGCCCCACGAGCAGTACTTC
TRBJ2-7,TRBV28,TRBD1,-,CASSFIGQGYEQYF,TGTGCCAGCAGTTTCATTGGACAGGGATACGAGCAGTACTTC
TRBJ2-3,TRBV20-1,TRBD2,few,CSARLAGGLYF,TGCAGTGCTAGGCTGGCGGGGGGATTGTATTTT
TRBJ1-5,TRBV28,-,-,CASSRTASNQPQHF,TGTGCCAGCAGTCGGACAGCTAGCAATCAGCCCCAGCATTTT
TRBJ1-4,TRBV5-4,-,-,CASSLGKGQNEKLFF,TGTGCCAGCAGCTTGGGGAAGGGGCAAAATGAAAAACTGTTTTTT
TRBJ2-2,TRBV2,TRBD1,-,CASSETGVVTGELFF,TGTGCCAGCAGTGAGACAGGGGTAGTAACCGGGGAGCTGTTTTTT
TRBJ1-5,TRBV9,-,-,CASSVSGFFNQPQHF,TGTGCCAGCAGCGTATCCGGGTTCTTTAATCAGCCCCAGCATTTT
TRBJ2-5,TRBV2,TRBD2,-,CASSEGTRSLETQYF,TGTGCCAGCAGTGAAGGGACTAGGTCTTTGGAGACCCAGTACTTC
TRBJ1-6,TRBV6-5,TRBD1,-,CASEVPGQGSAPLHF,TGTGCCAGCGAAGTACCGGGACAGGGGTCTGCACCCCTCCACTTT
TRBJ1-6,TRBV27,TRBD1,-,CASSLKRPGQGNNSPLHF,TGTGCCAGCAGTCTCAAACGGCCCGGACAGGGGAATAATTCACCCCTCCACTTT
TRBJ1-3,TRBV28,-,-,CASSFQGLSSGNTIYF,TGTGCCAGCAGTTTTCAGGGCCTGAGCTCTGGAAACACCATATATTTT
TRBJ2-1,TRBV4-2,-,-,CASSQDGERYNEQFF,TGTGCCAGCAGCCAAGACGGGGAGAGGTACAATGAGCAGTTCTTC
TRBJ1-2,TRBV29-1,-,-,CSVEDSDDRGLYGYTF,TGCAGCGTTGAAGATTCAGACGACAGAGGCCTCTATGGCTACACCTTC
TRBJ2-6,TRBV27,-,-,CASSVQFPGANVLTF,TGTGCCAGCAGTGTACAGTTTCCTGGGGCCAACGTCCTGACTTTC
TRBJ1-1,TRBV6-5,-,-,CASSLRGDTEAFF,TGTGCCAGCAGTCTTCGGGGAGACACTGAAGCTTTCTTT
TRBJ2-1,TRBV27,TRBD2,-,CASSFPSGRAIKNEQFF,TGTGCCAGCAGTTTCCCTAGCGGGAGGGCAATTAAGAATGAGCAGTTCTTC
TRBJ1-2,TRBV19,-,-,CASSNGAEQGFSGYTF,TGTGCCAGTAGTAACGGTGCGGAACAGGGATTTAGTGGCTACACCTTC
TRBJ1-1,TRBV11-2,TRBD1,-,CASSSNRGSEAFF,TGTGCCAGCAGCTCAAACAGGGGGTCGGAAGCTTTCTTT
TRBJ1-5,TRBV23-1,-,-,CASSRLTGSNQPQHF,TGCGCCAGCAGTCGTCTAACGGGTAGCAATCAGCCCCAGCATTTT
TRBJ2-2,TRBV2,TRBD2,-,CASRPSGGNTGELFF,TGTGCCAGCAGACCTAGCGGGGGGAACACCGGGGAGCTGTTTTTT
TRBJ2-1,TRBV11-3,TRBD2,-,CASSPGLAVNEQFF,TGTGCCAGCAGCCCGGGACTAGCGGTCAATGAGCAGTTCTTC
TRBJ2-7,TRBV18,-,-,CASSPGSTSSTYEQYF,TGTGCCAGCTCCCCCGGCTCCACTAGCTCTACCTACGAGCAGTACTTC
TRBJ1-4,TRBV5-8,-,few,CASSQPQGRNEKLFF,TGTGCCAGCAGCCAACCACAGGGACGTAATGAAAAACTGTTTTTT
TRBJ1-5,TRBV6-5,TRBD1,-,CASSSGQGDGQPQHF,TGTGCCAGCAGCTCCGGACAGGGAGACGGTCAGCCCCAGCATTTT
TRBJ2-2,TRBV7-7,TRBD2,-,CASSLATSPSSTGELFF,TGTGCCAGCAGCTTAGCGACTAGCCCTTCGAGCACCGGGGAGCTGTTTTTT
TRBJ2-7,TRBV5-1,TRBD1,-,CASSPGQGNSGEQYF,TGCGCCAGCAGCCCTGGACAGGGGAATAGCGGCGAGCAGTACTTC
TRBJ1-4,TRBV7-9,TRBD1,few,CASSSGTVSTNEKLFF,TGTGCCAGCAGCTCTGGGACAGTTTCAACTAATGAAAAACTGTTTTTT
TRBJ2-5,TRBV7-9,TRBD1,-,CASSRTGQETQYF,TGTGCCAGCAGCCGGACAGGGCAAGAGACCCAGTACTTC
TRBJ2-1,TRBV5-1,TRBD2,-,CASSLAGVWNEQFF,TGCGCCAGCAGCTTAGCGGGAGTATGGAATGAGCAGTTCTTC
TRBJ2-3,TRBV5-1,TRBD1,-,CASSFSPTGGGTDTQYF,TGCGCCAGCAGCTTTTCCCCGACAGGGGGTGGCACAGATACGCAGTATTTT
TRBJ1-2,TRBV2,TRBD1,-,CASSPTGGAPRGYTF,TGTGCCAGCAGTCCCACAGGGGGAGCTCCAAGGGGCTACACCTTC
TRBJ1-2,TRBV29-1,-,-,CSARKGDLNYGYTF,TGCAGTGCTCGAAAGGGGGACCTTAACTATGGCTACACCTTC
TRBJ1-4,TRBV7-9,-,-,CASSLKTGGTNEKLFF,TGTGCCAGCAGCTTAAAGACGGGGGGTACTAATGAAAAACTGTTTTTT
TRBJ2-1,TRBV6-5,TRBD2,-,CASGLAGAYNEQFF,TGTGCCAGCGGACTAGCGGGGGCCTACAATGAGCAGTTCTTC
TRBJ2-5,TRBV10-3,-,-,CAISDLRVGQETQYF,TGTGCCATCAGTGATTTGAGGGTCGGCCAAGAGACCCAGTACTTC
TRBJ2-7,TRBV29-1,-,few,CSVLVADNEQYF,TGCAGCGTCCTCGTAGCGGATAACGAGCAGTACTTC
TRBJ1-2,TRBV10-2,-,once,CASSGRPLGGYTF,TGCGCCAGCAGTGGCCGCCCCCTCGGGGGCTACACCTTC
TRBJ1-3,TRBV9,-,-,CASSPGTVNGNTIYF,TGTGCCAGCAGCCCCGGGACTGTAAATGGAAACACCATATATTTT
TRBJ2-1,TRBV30,TRBD2,-,CAWTPLAGSSNEQFF,TGTGCCTGGACCCCCTTAGCGGGCTCAAGCAATGAGCAGTTCTTC
TRBJ1-4,TRBV27,-,-,CASSLDGVGKLFF,TGTGCCAGCAGTTTGGACGGGGTTGGAAAACTGTTTTTT